These 3 T cell receptor beta chains were all obtained from the same sample, sequenced in a study of PD-L1 blockade in urothelial cancer. TCRdb keeps only in-frame clones here, not all; method: immunoSEQ multiplex PCR. The repertoire holds tens of thousands of clones, almost 85% seen once, with 3.2% in the top ten. Sequences were derived from PBMCs, sampled around atezolizumab (anti-PD-L1) treatment. The receptors here all came from a man between 65 and 79 years old with urothelial cancer.

V usage is TRBV18 and J usage is TRBJ2-5; D might be TRBD2 (5 bases). V was cut by 6 bases and J by 5 bases, with 19 bases left in between. Germline lookup yields CDR1 KGHSH and CDR2 LQKENI. The length of the CDR3 is 15 residues. The CDR3 sequence is CASSLGSGVLETQYF. CDR3 nucleotide sequence: TGTGCCAGCTCCTTAGGCTCCGGGGTTTTGGAGACCCAGTACTTC.

The chain recombines TRBV5-5 with TRBJ2-7, with TRBD2 matching over 13 bases. Germline loops: CDR1 SGHKS, CDR2 YYEKEE (reference sequence). This CDR3 region has 16 residues. The trim removed 2 bases at V and 4 bases at J, leaving 6 bases unmatched. CDR3 nucleotides: TGTGCCAGCAGCTTTGGACTAGCGGGAGAGGGGTACGAGCAGTACTTC. As protein: CASSFGLAGEGYEQYF.

This clone has a single count. The chain links TRBV9 to TRBJ1-3, with D perhaps TRBD1 (5 bases). Trimming shortened V by 0 bases and J by 0 bases, and 7 bases separated the two germline ends. Per the germline V gene, CDR1 is SGDLS and CDR2 is YYNGEE. The CDR3 extends over 15 amino acids. The CDR3 here is CASSVAGNSGNTIYF. In DNA form, the CDR3 reads TGTGCCAGCAGCGTAGCAGGGAACTCTGGAAACACCATATATTTT.